Below, 2 T cell receptor beta chains from the same sample are listed, as sequenced in a study of T cells after yellow fever vaccination. TCRdb recomputed calls from the 5' RACE reads with MiXCR, one row per CDR3 protein. The profile shows approximately 330,000 distinct CDR3 sequences, over 4% of them singletons. The sample consisted of PBMCs, taken 5 days after the yellow fever booster vaccination. The origin of the receptors is a young man who received the YFV17D yellow fever vaccine.

This clonotype was seen ten or more times. The rearrangement links TRBV12-3 or TRBV12-4 to TRBJ2-7; D tentatively reads TRBD1 or TRBD2 (5 bases each). The CDR3 extends over 11 amino acids. The ends were cut back, 5 bases at V and 7 bases at J, with 9 bases in the middle. DNA for the CDR3: TGTGCCAGCAGTAGACAGCGGGAGCAGTACTTC. Its translation: CASSRQREQYF.

This clonotype has a handful of counts. V usage is TRBV19 and J usage is TRBJ1-1; D remains ambiguous. V was trimmed by 5 bases and J by 5 bases, leaving 15 bases between them. The CDR3 contains 14 residues. Germline CDR1 is LNHDA and CDR2 is SQIVND (reference sequence). The CDR3 sequence is CASSHPGLGTEAFF. The CDR3 DNA reads TGTGCCAGTAGTCATCCCGGACTGGGAACTGAAGCTTTCTTT.